Each of the 24 T cell receptor beta chains below was sequenced from the same sample in a study of T-cell memory formation after mild COVID-19. TCRdb re-called the 5' RACE reads through MiXCR, storing one row per CDR3 protein. There are approximately 480,000 distinct CDR3 sequences in the sample; 18% occur only once, and around an eighth lies in the top ten. Specimen: PBMCs or a T cell subset sorted from them (not recorded which). The source of these receptors is an adult woman who had mild COVID-19 (a few samples of this study predate the infection). Cell type and time point are not known.

This clonotype was seen more than once but under ten times. The rearrangement uses TRBV15 and TRBJ2-1, with TRBD2 identical over 7 bases. The CDR3 has 15 amino acids. The germline gives CDR1 LNHNV, CDR2 YYDKDF (reference sequence). V trimming: 5 bases; J trimming: 5 bases; junction bases outside the gene matches: 9. The chain's CDR3 is CATSPMGGIDNEQFF. The CDR3 nucleotides read TGTGCCACCAGCCCAATGGGAGGGATAGACAATGAGCAGTTCTTC.

The chain recombines TRBV15 with TRBJ2-7; the D gene is possibly TRBD1 (6 bases). The V end was cut by 9 bases, the J end by 0 bases, with 18 bases between. Germline CDR1 and CDR2: LNHNV and YYDKDF (reference sequence). CDR3 length: 15 amino acids. The CDR3 region is CATTAGAGDSYEQYF. DNA for the CDR3: TGTGCCACGACGGCCGGAGCAGGGGACTCCTACGAGCAGTACTTC.

This clonotype was seen many times. The chain carries TRBV27 and TRBJ1-1; D unclear. V lost 6 bases and J lost 1, with 18 bases in between. Germline V gene data show CDR1 as MNHEY and CDR2 as SMNVEV (reference sequence). The CDR3 is 16 amino acids. The CDR3 bases are TGTGCCAGCAGACCCCTGGGTGAGCGGAGGAACACTGAAGCTTTCTTT. Translation gives CASRPLGERRNTEAFF.

This clonotype has a handful of counts. The V and J genes are TRBV5-4 and TRBJ2-7; D is unclear. The CDR3 consists of 12 residues. Between the trimmed V and J ends, which lost 3 bases and 6 bases, there was a span of 10 bases. The V gene's germline CDR1 is SGHNT and CDR2 YYREEE (reference sequence). The CDR3 DNA follows: TGTGCCAGCAGCTCCCCCCGGTTCGAGCAGTACTTC. It codes for CASSSPRFEQYF.

V is TRBV3-1 and J is TRBJ1-2; TRBD1 matches 10 bases. The CDR3 sequence is 16 residues long. Germline V gene data show CDR1 as LGHDT and CDR2 as YNNKEL (reference sequence). The J segment lost 6 bases and the V segment lost 3 bases, leaving 10 bases of the junction unmatched. CDR3 in DNA: TGTGCCAGCAGCCATTCCCCCGGGACAGGGGACGATGGCTACACCTTC. Protein product: CASSHSPGTGDDGYTF.

This clonotype has only a few counts. V usage is TRBV6-5 and J usage is TRBJ1-1; D is unclear. In germline, CDR1 is MNHEY, CDR2 SVGAGI. This CDR3 spans 16 amino acids. Trimming removed 6 bases from V and 0 bases from J, with 17 bases in between. The CDR3 nucleotides are TGTGCCAGCAGGGGATTTAAGACGGGAATGAACACTGAAGCTTTCTTT. Protein sequence: CASRGFKTGMNTEAFF.

The V gene is TRBV5-6, the J gene TRBJ1-1; 8 nucleotides match TRBD1. The germline V gene has CDR1 SGHDT and CDR2 YYEEEE. This CDR3 contains 17 residues. With 2 bases clipped from V and 5 bases from J, the junction kept 14 bases outside the gene matches. This CDR3 is CASSLLGGGGDRTEAFF. The CDR3, as DNA: TGTGCCAGCAGCTTACTCGGCGGCGGGGGGGACAGGACTGAAGCTTTCTTT.

This clonotype was counted many times. The V call is TRBV12-3 or TRBV12-4, the J call TRBJ1-1; D remains ambiguous. Trimming cost V 3 bases and J 4 bases, with 15 bases left between them. The CDR3 runs to 15 residues. The CDR3 here is CASSFTPSSATEAFF. The CDR3 DNA sequence: TGTGCCAGCAGTTTTACGCCCAGCTCGGCCACTGAAGCTTTCTTT.

This clonotype came up a few times. For the CDR3, the DNA is TGCGCCAGCAGCTTTCAACGATCCGGGGGGGAGCTGTTTTTT. Protein product: CASSFQRSGGELFF. The chain joins TRBV5-1 to TRBJ2-2; no firm D call. This CDR3 is 14 amino acids long. V lost 2 bases to trimming and J lost 8 bases, with 13 bases between them. The germline gives CDR1 SGHRS, CDR2 YFSETQ.

The V and J genes are TRBV24-1 and TRBJ1-1, with D tentatively TRBD1 (5 bases). There are 15 residues in the CDR3. Germline-derived CDR1 and CDR2 are KGHDR and SFDVKD. Trimming left V 7 bases short and J 3 bases short, with 17 bases between. The CDR3 loop is CATRARGGRDTEAFF. The DNA for the CDR3 is TGTGCCACCAGGGCGAGGGGCGGGAGGGACACTGAAGCTTTCTTT.

This clonotype was found a few times. The gene calls are TRBV24-1 and TRBJ2-1; 7 bases agree with TRBD2. The CDR3 runs to 12 residues. Per the germline V gene, CDR1 is KGHDR and CDR2 is SFDVKD. J was trimmed by 10 bases and V by 4 bases; bases with no gene match: 3. CDR3 DNA sequence: TGTGCCACCAGTGAGACTAGCCTAGAGCAGTTCTTC. Amino acid sequence: CATSETSLEQFF.

Here the CDR3 DNA reads TGTGCCAGCAGCGCCCGGGACAGGGTAATGGATGAGCAGTTCTTC. It is translated as CASSARDRVMDEQFF. This rearrangement joins TRBV9 to TRBJ2-1, with TRBD1 matching 9 bases. CDR3 length equals 15 residues. Germline V gene lookup returns CDR1 SGDLS and CDR2 YYNGEE. Trimming removed 3 bases from V and 8 bases from J; junction bases left unmatched: 9.

V is TRBV7-9 and J is TRBJ1-5; perhaps TRBD1 as D (5 bases). Germline loops: CDR1 SEHNR, CDR2 FQNEAQ (reference sequence). The CDR3 spans 15 residues. V was trimmed by 4 bases and J by 5 bases, leaving 15 bases between them. The CDR3 sequence: CASSSLGDRHQPQHF. CDR3 nucleotide sequence: TGTGCCAGCAGCTCGCTAGGGGATCGACATCAGCCCCAGCATTTT.

The genes are TRBV6-2 or TRBV6-3 and TRBJ2-3; 10 bases match TRBD1. The germline V gene has CDR1 MNHEY and CDR2 SVGEGT. The trim removed 4 bases at V and 4 bases at J, leaving 14 bases unmatched. The CDR3 runs 18 residues. CDR3 DNA sequence: TGTGCCAGCAGTTGGAGACAGGGGGCGCTGCTTACGGCAGATACGCAGTATTTT. Encoded protein: CASSWRQGALLTADTQYF.

The chain carries TRBV12-3 or TRBV12-4 and TRBJ1-2, with 8 bases identical to TRBD1. This CDR3 region has 13 residues. The V gene end was trimmed by 7 bases and the J gene end by 6 bases; junction bases not matched to a gene: 7. The chain's CDR3 is CASTLTGAHGYTF. In DNA, the CDR3 is TGTGCCAGCACCCTGACAGGGGCTCATGGCTACACCTTC.

This chain uses TRBV2 with TRBJ1-1; D not resolved. This CDR3 is 13 amino acids long. V dropped 3 bases and J dropped 4 bases, with 9 bases sitting between them. Germline-derived CDR1 and CDR2 are SNHLY and FYNNEI. CDR3 sequence reads: CASSDYSPTEAFF. The CDR3 DNA reads as TGTGCCAGCAGTGACTACAGTCCCACTGAAGCTTTCTTT.

This clonotype appeared a few times. V is TRBV6-2 or TRBV6-3 and J is TRBJ1-1; 7 positions agree with TRBD1. With 0 bases clipped from V and 6 bases from J, the junction kept 16 bases outside the gene matches. The CDR3 is 18 amino acids. CDR1 is MNHEY, CDR2 SVGEGT, per germline. The DNA of the CDR3 is TGTGCCAGCAGTTACTCGAGAGGGGAGGGGGCGACCGGCGCTGAAGCTTTCTTT. The encoded protein is CASSYSRGEGATGAEAFF.

The genes are TRBV18 and TRBJ2-5; D not certain. CDR3 length: 13 amino acids. Looked up from germline, CDR1 is KGHSH and CDR2 is LQKENI. The V end lost 0 bases, the J end lost 4 bases, and 6 bases lay between the germline ends. CDR3 residues: CASSPPDTETQYF. In DNA form, the CDR3 reads TGTGCCAGCTCACCACCCGATACAGAGACCCAGTACTTC. The variable domain in full, completed from reference TRBV18 and TRBJ2-5, reads NAGVMQNPRHLVRRRGQEARLRCSPMKGHSHVYWYRQLPEEGLKFMVYLQKENIIDESGMPKERFSAEFPKEGPSILRIQQVVRGDSAAYFCASSPPDTETQYFGPGTRLLVL.

The chain couples TRBV29-1 to TRBJ2-1, with 13 bases identical to TRBD2. J lost 2 bases, V lost 3 bases, and 10 bases had no gene match. Per germline, CDR1 SQVTM and CDR2 ANQGSEA. The CDR3 extends over 18 amino acids. The CDR3 sequence: CSVDQILGLAGPYNEQFF. CDR3 DNA: TGCAGCGTTGACCAGATACTGGGACTAGCGGGACCCTACAATGAGCAGTTCTTC.

This clonotype was counted a few times. The V gene is TRBV29-1, the J gene TRBJ1-1; D possibly corresponds to TRBD1 (6 bases). In germline, CDR1 is SQVTM, CDR2 ANQGSEA. V was shortened by 7 bases and J by 8 bases, with 20 bases between the two germline ends. The CDR3 loop spans 13 amino acids. CDR3 protein: CSAKAGARIEAFF. DNA for the CDR3: TGCAGCGCTAAAGCAGGGGCGCGGATAGAAGCTTTCTTT.

There are a few counts of this clonotype. This chain uses TRBV20-1 with TRBJ2-3, with 10 bases that match TRBD2. Germline CDR1 reads DFQATT; CDR2 reads SNEGSKA (reference sequence). The CDR3 spans 16 residues. V gave up 1 base and J gave up 0 bases; unmatched junction bases: 4. CDR3 coding DNA: TGCAGTGCTAGAGGACTAGCGGGTTCTAGCACAGATACGCAGTATTTT. Amino acid sequence: CSARGLAGSSTDTQYF.

This clonotype was picked up a small number of times. The gene calls are TRBV29-1 and TRBJ2-7; no firm D call. Looked up from germline, CDR1 is SQVTM and CDR2 is ANQGSEA. V was shortened by 4 bases and J by 4 bases, with 8 bases between the two germline ends. This CDR3 is built from 11 residues. CDR3 sequence: CSVVVGYEQYF. DNA for the CDR3: TGCAGCGTTGTAGTGGGTTACGAGCAGTACTTC.

This chain connects TRBV4-2 to TRBJ2-2; 14 bases are shared with TRBD2. CDR3 length equals 18 residues. Germline V lookup: CDR1 LGHNA, CDR2 YNFKEQ. The V and J ends lost 1 base and 7 bases, in that order; junction bases with no gene match: 8. CDR3 sequence reads: CASSQVGLAGGDIGELFF. The CDR3 DNA reads as TGTGCCAGCAGCCAAGTAGGACTAGCGGGGGGTGATATCGGGGAGCTGTTTTTT.

This clonotype was observed at least ten times. The chain uses TRBV5-1 and TRBJ2-1; TRBD2 matches 9 bases. The V segment lost 0 bases and the J segment 10 bases; nucleotides outside the gene matches: 11. CDR3 length equals 16 residues. In germline, CDR1 is SGHRS, CDR2 YFSETQ. The CDR3 reads CASSLEGSGRRSEQFF. CDR3 DNA sequence: TGCGCCAGCAGCTTGGAAGGTAGCGGGAGACGCAGCGAGCAGTTCTTC.